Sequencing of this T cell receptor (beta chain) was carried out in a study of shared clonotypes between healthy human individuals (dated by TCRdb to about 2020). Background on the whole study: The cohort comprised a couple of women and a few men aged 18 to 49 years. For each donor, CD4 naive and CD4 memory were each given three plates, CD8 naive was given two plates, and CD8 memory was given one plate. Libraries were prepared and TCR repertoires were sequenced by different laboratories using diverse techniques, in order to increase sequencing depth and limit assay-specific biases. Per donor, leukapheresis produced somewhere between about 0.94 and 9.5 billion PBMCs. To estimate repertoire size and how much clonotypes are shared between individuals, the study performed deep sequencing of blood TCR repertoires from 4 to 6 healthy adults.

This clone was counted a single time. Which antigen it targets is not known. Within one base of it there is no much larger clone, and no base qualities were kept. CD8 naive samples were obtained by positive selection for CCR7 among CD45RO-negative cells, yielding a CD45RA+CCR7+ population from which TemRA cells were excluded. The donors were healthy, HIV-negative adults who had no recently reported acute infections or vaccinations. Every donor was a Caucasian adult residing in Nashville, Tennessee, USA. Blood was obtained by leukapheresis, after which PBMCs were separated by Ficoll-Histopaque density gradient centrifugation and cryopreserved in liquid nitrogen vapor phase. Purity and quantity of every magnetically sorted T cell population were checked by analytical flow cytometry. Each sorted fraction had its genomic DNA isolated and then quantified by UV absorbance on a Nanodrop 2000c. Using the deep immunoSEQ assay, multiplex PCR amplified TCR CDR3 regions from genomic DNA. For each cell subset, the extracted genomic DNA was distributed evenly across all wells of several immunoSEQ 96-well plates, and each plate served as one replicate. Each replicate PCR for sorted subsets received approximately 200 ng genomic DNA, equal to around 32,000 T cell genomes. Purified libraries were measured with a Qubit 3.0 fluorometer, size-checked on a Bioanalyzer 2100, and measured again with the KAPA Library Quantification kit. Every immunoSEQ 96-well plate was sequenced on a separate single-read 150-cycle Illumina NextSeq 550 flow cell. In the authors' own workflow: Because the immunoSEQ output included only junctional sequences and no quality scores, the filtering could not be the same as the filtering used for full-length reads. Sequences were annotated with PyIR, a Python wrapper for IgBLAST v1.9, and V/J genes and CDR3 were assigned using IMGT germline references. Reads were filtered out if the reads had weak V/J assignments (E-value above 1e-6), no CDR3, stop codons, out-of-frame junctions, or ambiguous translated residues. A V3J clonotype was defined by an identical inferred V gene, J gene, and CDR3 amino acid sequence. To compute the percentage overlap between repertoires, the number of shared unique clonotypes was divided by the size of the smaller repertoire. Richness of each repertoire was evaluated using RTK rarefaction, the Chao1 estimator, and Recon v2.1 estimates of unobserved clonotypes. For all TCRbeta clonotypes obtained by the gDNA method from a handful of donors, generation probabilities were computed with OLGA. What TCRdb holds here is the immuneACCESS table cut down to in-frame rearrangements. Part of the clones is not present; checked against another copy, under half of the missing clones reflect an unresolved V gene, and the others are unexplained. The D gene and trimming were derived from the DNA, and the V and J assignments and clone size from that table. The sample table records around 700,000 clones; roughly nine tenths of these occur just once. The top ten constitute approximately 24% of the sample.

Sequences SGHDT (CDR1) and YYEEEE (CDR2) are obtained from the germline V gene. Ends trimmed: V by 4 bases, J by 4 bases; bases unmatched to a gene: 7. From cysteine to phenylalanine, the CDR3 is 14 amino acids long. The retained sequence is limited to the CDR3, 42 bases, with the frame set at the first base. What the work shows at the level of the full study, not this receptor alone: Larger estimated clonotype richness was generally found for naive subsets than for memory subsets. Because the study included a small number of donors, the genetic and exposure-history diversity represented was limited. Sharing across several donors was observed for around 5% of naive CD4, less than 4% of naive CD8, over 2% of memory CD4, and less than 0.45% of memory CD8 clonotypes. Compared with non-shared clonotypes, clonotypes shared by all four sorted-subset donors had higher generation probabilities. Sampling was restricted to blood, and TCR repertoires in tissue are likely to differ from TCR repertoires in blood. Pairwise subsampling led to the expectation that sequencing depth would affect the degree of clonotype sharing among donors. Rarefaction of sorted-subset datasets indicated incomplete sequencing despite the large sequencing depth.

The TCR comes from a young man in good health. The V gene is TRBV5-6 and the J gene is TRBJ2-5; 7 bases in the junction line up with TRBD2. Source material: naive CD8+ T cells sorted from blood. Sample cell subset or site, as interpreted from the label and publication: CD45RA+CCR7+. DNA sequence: TGTGCCAGCAGCCTAGCGGAGCTGGGAGAGACCCAGTACTTC. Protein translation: CASSLAELGETQYF.